These 25 T cell receptor beta chains share one sample of origin, sequenced in a study of T cell clonotyping in hematopoietic cell transplantation. The table came from immunoSEQ multiplex PCR; TCRdb's copy has only in-frame clones and leaves some out. The sample shows roughly 50,000 clones, 85% to 90% of them seen only once. Time point defined: recipient sample about 28 days before transplant, after cytoreduction. Sequences were derived from peripheral blood mononuclear cells, sampled before stem cell transplant. The receptors come from a man aged 60 to 69 with biphenotypic leukemia. Some clones in this sample may be carry-over from other donors' samples.

The chain links TRBV19 to TRBJ1-5, with D maybe TRBD1 (5 bases). V was clipped by 3 bases and J by 7 bases, with 10 bases between them. The CDR3 is 13 amino acids. Germline assignment: CDR1 LNHDA and CDR2 SQIVND (reference sequence). CDR3 residues: CASSIVWGQPQHF. In DNA, the CDR3 is TGTGCCAGTAGTATTGTTTGGGGGCAGCCCCAGCATTTT.

The chain joins TRBV9 to TRBJ2-4; unclear D gene. This CDR3 contains 14 residues. The germline CDR1 and CDR2 sequences are SGDLS and YYNGEE. V was shortened by 4 bases and J by 2 bases, with 10 bases between the two germline ends. CDR3 DNA: TGTGCCAGCAGCCCCCCCGGTCCCAAAAACATTCAGTACTTC. It codes for CASSPPGPKNIQYF.

This chain uses TRBV6-5 with TRBJ2-5; the match to TRBD2 covers 9 bases. The germline gives CDR1 MNHEY, CDR2 SVGAGI. The CDR3 has 14 residues. V shed 4 bases and J 4 bases; nucleotides not matched to a gene: 4. CDR3 sequence (DNA): TGTGCCAGCAGTTTAGCGGGGGCGGGAGAGACCCAGTACTTC. It specifies CASSLAGAGETQYF.

The V gene is TRBV5-1, the J gene TRBJ2-5; 13 bases match TRBD2. V gave up 3 bases and J gave up 4 bases; unmatched junction bases: 9. Germline V gene data show CDR1 as SGHRS and CDR2 as YFSETQ. The CDR3 is 17 amino acids. CDR3 in DNA: TGCGCCAGCAGCTCTACTAGCGGGAGGGTCATGCCAGAGACCCAGTACTTC. Its translation is CASSSTSGRVMPETQYF. Full variable domain (remainder filled in from reference TRBV5-1 and TRBJ2-5): KAGVTQTPRYLIKTRGQQVTLSCSPISGHRSVSWYQQTPGQGLQFLFEYFSETQRNKGNFPGRFSGRQFSNSRSEMNVSTLELGDSALYLCASSSTSGRVMPETQYFGPGTRLLVL.

V and J are TRBV19 and TRBJ2-2, with TRBD2 matching 14 bases. The CDR3 is 18 amino acids. With V trimmed by 6 bases and J by 5 bases, 11 bases remained unmatched. Germline V lookup: CDR1 LNHDA, CDR2 SQIVND (reference sequence). CDR3 loop: CASSPLSGTSGRTGELFF. CDR3 bases: TGTGCCAGTAGCCCACTTTCCGGGACTAGCGGGAGAACCGGGGAGCTGTTTTTT.

The chain links TRBV4-2 to TRBJ1-5; no firm D call. Trimming cost V 1 base and J 9 bases, with 13 bases left between them. CDR3 length: 14 amino acids. Looked up from germline, CDR1 is LGHNA and CDR2 is YNFKEQ. The CDR3: CASSQVSGDRPQHF. The CDR3 bases are TGTGCCAGCAGCCAAGTTTCAGGCGACCGGCCCCAGCATTTT.

The chain is built from TRBV27 and TRBJ1-2; D call uncertain. V was trimmed by 0 bases and J by 0 bases, leaving 14 bases between them. The V gene's germline CDR1 is MNHEY and CDR2 SMNVEV (reference sequence). The CDR3 runs to 17 residues. The CDR3 loop is CASSLSRATGTNYGYTF. For the CDR3, the DNA is TGTGCCAGCAGTTTATCTAGGGCGACGGGGACTAACTATGGCTACACCTTC.

This rearrangement joins TRBV28 to TRBJ1-5, with no clear D. CDR3 length: 15 amino acids. V gave up 2 bases and J gave up 0 bases, with 8 bases separating them. Germline V lookup: CDR1 MDHEN, CDR2 SYDVKM. The CDR3, as DNA: TGTGCCAGCAGTTTAGAAGTTTATAGCAATCAGCCCCAGCATTTT. It codes for CASSLEVYSNQPQHF. Combining the CDR3 with reference TRBV28 and TRBJ1-5 gives the whole variable domain DVKVTQSSRYLVKRTGEKVFLECVQDMDHENMFWYRQDPGLGLRLIYFSYDVKMKEKGDIPEGYSVSREKKERFSLILESASTNQTSMYLCASSLEVYSNQPQHFGDGTRLSIL.

This chain uses TRBV7-9 with TRBJ2-7, with 12 positions matching TRBD2. V shed 1 base and J 6 bases; nucleotides not matched to a gene: 4. Germline V gene data show CDR1 as SEHNR and CDR2 as FQNEAQ (reference sequence). This CDR3 is built from 15 residues. Here the CDR3 reads CASSLGLAGGPEQYF. CDR3 nucleotide sequence: TGTGCCAGCAGCTTAGGGCTAGCGGGAGGGCCCGAGCAGTACTTC.

The chain couples TRBV6-1 to TRBJ2-1, with TRBD2 matching over 10 bases. Germline CDR1 reads MNHNS; CDR2 reads SASEGT. The J segment lost 5 bases and the V segment lost 6 bases, leaving 7 bases of the junction unmatched. The CDR3 covers 15 residues. The CDR3 coding sequence is TGTGCCAGCAGCCGGTCTAGCGGGAGTGACAATGAGCAGTTCTTC. Protein: CASSRSSGSDNEQFF.

V gene TRBV28 combines with J gene TRBJ1-2; TRBD1 matches 7 bases. The trim removed 7 bases at V and 3 bases at J, leaving 8 bases unmatched. The CDR3 is made up of 14 amino acids. The germline CDR1 and CDR2 sequences are MDHEN and SYDVKM. For the CDR3, the DNA is TGTGCCAGCACCAACGCAGGGGGGGACTATGGCTACACCTTC. Its protein product is CASTNAGGDYGYTF.

The chain combines TRBV27 with TRBJ2-7; no clear D gene. The CDR3 runs 15 residues. Germline V gives CDR1 MNHEY, CDR2 SMNVEV (reference sequence). Trimming took 2 bases from V and 1 from J, leaving 12 bases between them. The CDR3 bases are TGTGCCAGCAGTTTACTTAAGGGTAGGTCCTACGAGCAGTACTTC. This sequence encodes CASSLLKGRSYEQYF.

V and J are TRBV5-1 and TRBJ2-7; D is possibly TRBD2 (6 bases). The length of the CDR3 is 15 residues. Germline CDR1 SGHRS, CDR2 YFSETQ. Trimming left V 4 bases short and J 0 bases short, with 14 bases between. The CDR3 nucleotides read TGCGCCAGCAGCCTGCGACTAGAGTCCTCCTACGAGCAGTACTTC. Translation: CASSLRLESSYEQYF.

V is TRBV27 and J is TRBJ2-1; 11 bases are a match to TRBD2. The CDR3 spans 19 residues. The junction had 13 bases not matched to a gene; V was cut back by 6 bases and J by 0 bases. Per the germline V gene, CDR1 is MNHEY and CDR2 is SMNVEV (reference sequence). In DNA form, the CDR3 reads TGTGCCAGCAGGCCTGGTGGTAGCGGGAGGGGTAGCTCCTACAATGAGCAGTTCTTC. Its translation: CASRPGGSGRGSSYNEQFF.

About this clone itself: This CDR3 is also generated by other DNA sequences in the sample. This chain connects TRBV28 to TRBJ2-2; the D is unclear. The V end lost 2 bases, the J end lost 1 base, and 8 bases lay between the germline ends. The CDR3 loop spans 15 amino acids. Germline CDR1 reads MDHEN; CDR2 reads SYDVKM. The CDR3 nucleotides read TGTGCCAGCAGTTTACCCCCCGGGAACACCGGGGAGCTGTTTTTT. Amino acids: CASSLPPGNTGELFF.

The chain employs TRBV5-6 and TRBJ2-7, with D hard to call. This CDR3 has 17 amino acids. The germline gives CDR1 SGHDT, CDR2 YYEEEE. V lost 4 bases to trimming and J lost 4 bases, with 24 bases between them. CDR3 sequence (DNA): TGTGCCAGCAGCCCGGGCTTAGGAGCCCAGTACCAGTACGAGCAGTACTTC. This codes for CASSPGLGAQYQYEQYF.

The V gene is TRBV6-1, the J gene TRBJ1-1; D is possibly TRBD1 (6 bases). Germline CDR1 and CDR2: MNHNS and SASEGT. The CDR3 sequence is 13 residues long. Trimming took off 7 bases at V and 0 bases at J, with 9 bases between the two ends. CDR3 loop: CASTDRMNTEAFF. In DNA form, the CDR3 reads TGTGCCAGCACCGACAGGATGAACACTGAAGCTTTCTTT.

The rearrangement uses TRBV28 and TRBJ1-1; D gene ambiguous. Per the germline V gene, CDR1 is MDHEN and CDR2 is SYDVKM. V was pared by 8 bases and J by 0 bases, with 7 bases between. This CDR3 contains 12 residues. In DNA form, the CDR3 reads TGTGCCAGCTCCCCCATGAACACTGAAGCTTTCTTT. As protein: CASSPMNTEAFF.

V is TRBV4-2 and J is TRBJ1-5, with 7 bases aligning to TRBD1. V dropped 0 bases and J dropped 3; count of bases not matched to a gene: 5. Germline values: CDR1 LGHNA, CDR2 YNFKEQ. CDR3 length: 16 amino acids. Here the CDR3 reads CASSQEKGQLNQPQHF. In nucleotides, the CDR3 is TGTGCCAGCAGCCAAGAAAAGGGACAGCTCAATCAGCCCCAGCATTTT.

The table lists this clone with a count of one. The chain links TRBV19 to TRBJ2-7; 10 bases map to TRBD1. V lost 3 bases, J lost 2 bases, and 10 bases stayed unmatched. Germline V gives CDR1 LNHDA, CDR2 SQIVND (reference sequence). There are 17 residues in the CDR3. CDR3: CASSIRGYGTGAYEQYF. In DNA form, the CDR3 reads TGTGCCAGTAGTATTAGGGGATACGGGACAGGGGCCTACGAGCAGTACTTC.

V gene TRBV6-5 combines with J gene TRBJ1-2, with D perhaps TRBD1 (5 bases). Germline CDR1 MNHEY, CDR2 SVGAGI. The CDR3 runs 16 residues. Trimming removed 4 bases from V and 4 bases from J, with 19 bases in between. The CDR3 protein is CASSSLTENKFYGYTF. CDR3 DNA sequence: TGTGCCAGCAGTTCCTTGACAGAGAACAAGTTCTATGGCTACACCTTC.

The chain links TRBV2 to TRBJ2-1; TRBD1 matches at 10 bases. The CDR3 length is 14 residues. CDR1 and CDR2 from the germline V gene are SNHLY and FYNNEI. Losses at the gene ends were 5 bases for V and 8 bases for J; bases not matched to a gene: 6. Here the CDR3 DNA reads TGTGCCAGCAGTCAACAAGGACAGGGGGATGAGCAGTTCTTC. It yields the protein CASSQQGQGDEQFF.

V is TRBV30 and J is TRBJ1-2; no firm D call. Trimming cost V 0 bases and J 8 bases, with 13 bases left between them. There are 13 residues in the CDR3. Looked up from germline, CDR1 is GTSNPN and CDR2 is SVGIG (reference sequence). The CDR3 DNA reads as TGTGCCTGGAGTGTAAACACGGAGGGAGGCTACACCTTC. This sequence encodes CAWSVNTEGGYTF.

The table lists this clone with a count of one. The chain has TRBV28 and TRBJ2-7; TRBD1 might be the D (5 bases). CDR1 and CDR2 from the germline V gene are MDHEN and SYDVKM. Trimming left V 4 bases short and J 6 bases short, with 16 bases between. The CDR3 totals 14 residues. For the CDR3, the DNA is TGTGCCAGCAGTTATTTGGCAGGGTCAGGCGAGCAGTACTTC. Translating it yields CASSYLAGSGEQYF.

V gene TRBV28 combines with J gene TRBJ1-5; no clear D gene. The V and J ends lost 4 bases and 0 bases respectively, with 13 bases between them. Germline V gene data show CDR1 as MDHEN and CDR2 as SYDVKM. CDR3 length equals 16 residues. CDR3 in DNA: TGTGCCAGCAGTTCTACGGCCCTTTATAGCAATCAGCCCCAGCATTTT. The encoded protein is CASSSTALYSNQPQHF.